The clone carrying this T cell receptor beta chain was seen only a few times. Amplification yielded TCR beta CDR3 regions, with RNA transcripts as the source. The HTBI primer set was used in a first-round RT-PCR of the TCR CDR3. Via MiXCR, TCRdb re-called the multiplex PCR reads, giving one row per CDR3 protein. Seen here are 500,000 to 750,000 distinct CDR3 sequences, approximately 15% observed once, and the top ten hold roughly 7.1%. These data belong to a study of T cells in Graves' hyperthyroidism and ophthalmopathy. The clonotype was recovered from a woman aged 18-29 years with Graves' ophthalmopathy. Sequencing was done on a sample of blood.

The CDR3 sequence is CSARSPGTSDSSTDTQYF. CDR3 bases: TGCAGTGCTAGATCTCCCGGGACTAGCGATTCTAGCACAGATACGCAGTATTTT. The chain carries TRBV20-1 and TRBJ2-3, with 10 bases fitting TRBD2. Trimming removed 2 bases from V and 0 bases from J; junction bases left unmatched: 11. The V gene's germline CDR1 is DFQATT and CDR2 SNEGSKA (reference sequence). CDR3 length equals 18 residues.